This TCR beta chain was recovered during a study of T-cell memory formation after mild COVID-19. Looking at the study overall: TCR clusters were mostly confined to one donor each.

CDR3 size: 15 residues. Germline lookup yields CDR1 MNHEY and CDR2 SVGEGT. V lost 5 bases, J lost 0 bases, and 10 bases lay in between. Barcoded TCR alpha and TCR beta cDNA libraries with UMIs came from 5'RACE using constant-segment primers. A single record per CDR3 protein comes from TCRdb applying MiXCR to the 5' RACE reads. The data contain roughly 600,000 distinct CDR3 sequences, 18% of them singletons. Study-level results: Among CD4+ contracting clones, most were CM and EM, and CD8+ ones EMRA. Pre-infection memory carried some responding clones, suggesting that cross-reactive memory joined.

Of note for this clonotype: As yet, its antigen is unknown.

The TCR comes from an adult woman who had mild COVID-19 (a few samples of this study predate the infection). Cell type and time point are not known. The source material was PBMCs or a T cell subset sorted from them (not recorded which). The rearrangement links TRBV6-2 or TRBV6-3 to TRBJ1-4; perhaps TRBD1 as D (5 bases). CDR3 amino acids: CASSPGHTTNEKLFF. The CDR3 DNA reads TGTGCCAGCAGTCCTGGACATACAACTAATGAAAAACTGTTTTTT.